Below, one T cell receptor beta chain is given with its context. This clone was recorded once. Its recognized antigen is unknown. No much larger clonotype is one base removed from it; base qualities were not supplied. The source of the sample is a study of PD-1 blockade in classical Hodgkin lymphoma (dated by TCRdb to 2018 to 2021). In the study overall: Nivolumab dosing was 3 mg/kg intravenously every 2 weeks, continuing until either disease progression or unacceptable toxicity. A peripheral blood immune signature of response to PD-1 blockade in classical Hodgkin lymphoma was defined using TCR beta sequencing and CyTOF.

Genomic DNA was extracted with the Qiagen DNeasy kit from unsorted PBMCs and from negatively selected CD4+ and CD8+ fractions. TCR beta CDR3 regions were subjected to amplification by immunoSEQ multiplex PCR with primers that anneal to V and J segments. Amplification bias was minimized using a synthetic immune receptor repertoire, and residual bias was removed computationally after sequencing. Regarding the original processing steps: Repertoire diversity was quantified as the Shannon entropy index using custom Python scripts. Unsorted, CD4+ and CD8+ repertoires were analyzed separately, except for combined analyses in which CD4+ and CD8+ sequences were merged in silico. Clonal expansion was defined as at least a 2-fold frequency increase after treatment relative to C1D1, with a pseudocount of 0.5 for undetected baseline clones. Singleton clones were defined as clones with 0 or 1 copy at C1D1, and non-singleton clones were defined as clones with 2 or more copies. By matching protein sequences in sorted samples from the same patient, clones expanded in unsorted samples were annotated as CD4+, CD8+ or unknown. Wilcoxon tests were applied to paired samples to test diversity changes from C1D1 to C4D1. This is the immuneACCESS table as TCRdb keeps it, with only in-frame sequences that have V and J called. A part of the clones is gone; compared with another copy, unresolved V genes explain less than half, and the rest is unexplained. For V, J and clone size, that table is used; D and trimming come from the DNA. The sample records around 45,000 clones, roughly 72% of which are singletons. The ten biggest clones cover roughly 2.8% of the sample.

Study-wide conclusions, independent of this receptor: Newly diagnosed patients were reported to have lower baseline TCR diversity than healthy donors, and relapsed/refractory patients were reported to have lower baseline TCR diversity still. Diversity was lower in patients who began nivolumab less than 1 year after ASCT, so these patients were left out of later analyses to avoid confounding by immune reconstitution. By C4D1, a significant rise was seen in CD4+ TCR diversity but not in CD8+ TCR diversity (p=0.0027 vs p=0.16), and the rise was most apparent among complete responders (p=0.02). Among trial patients, those achieving complete response had baseline diversity similar to that of newly diagnosed patients, while diversity was significantly lower in partial responders and progressors. The study covered only a single clinical trial cohort, and the causes of the repertoire differences, possibly disease activity or prior therapy, were still not defined.

Taken with the paper, the label for time point translates to: cycle 2 day 1 (C2D1) of nivolumab. Relapse after autologous stem cell transplantation had occurred in all trial patients, and cohorts A, B and C were distinguished by prior brentuximab vedotin exposure. The trial cohort included 56 patients with relapsed/refractory classical Hodgkin lymphoma, and each patient had a best overall response of complete response, partial response or progressive disease. Trial patients were treated with single-agent nivolumab in the multi-cohort phase II CheckMate 205 trial. An independent review committee assessed best overall response using the 2007 International Working Group response criteria. Trial PBMCs were collected immediately before nivolumab initiation (C1D1) and during therapy at cycle 2 day 1 and cycle 4 day 1. After peripheral blood was drawn into 8 mL Vacutainer Cell Preparation Tubes, PBMCs were isolated by centrifugation and then cryopreserved.

Sequences SGHRS (CDR1) and YFSETQ (CDR2) are obtained from the germline V gene. V is reduced by 0 bases and J by 3 bases, leaving a spacing of 16 bases between them. Its CDR3 holds 16 amino acids, cysteine through phenylalanine. Only the CDR3 portion is preserved as DNA: 48 bases, with reading frame beginning at the first base. The rearrangement combines TRBV5-1 with TRBJ2-7, with TRBD2 as a weak D call on 6 bases. The TCR comes from a human donor with classical Hodgkin lymphoma. This specimen consisted of peripheral blood mononuclear cells (PBMCs), obtained before the second cycle of nivolumab. The nucleotides are TGCGCCAGCAGCTTGGCCCAGGACTACCTAAACTACGAGCAGTACTTC. It encodes CASSLAQDYLNYEQYF.